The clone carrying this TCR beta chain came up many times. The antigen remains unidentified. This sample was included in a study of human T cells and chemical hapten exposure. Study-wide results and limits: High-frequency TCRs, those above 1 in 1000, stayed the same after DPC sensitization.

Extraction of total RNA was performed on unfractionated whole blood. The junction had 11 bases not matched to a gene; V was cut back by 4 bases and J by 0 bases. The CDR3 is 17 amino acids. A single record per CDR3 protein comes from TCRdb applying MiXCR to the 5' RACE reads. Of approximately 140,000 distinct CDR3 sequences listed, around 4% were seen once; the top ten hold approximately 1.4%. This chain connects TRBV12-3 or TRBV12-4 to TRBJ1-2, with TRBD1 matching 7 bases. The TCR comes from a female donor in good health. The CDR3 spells CASSWTPGQIANYGYTF. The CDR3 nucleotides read TGTGCCAGCAGTTGGACCCCGGGACAGATCGCTAACTATGGCTACACCTTC.